This T cell receptor (beta chain) derives from a study of blood T cell repertoires in COVID-19. Only in-frame clones appear in the TCRdb table, and some are missing; sequencing was by immunoSEQ multiplex PCR. The sample consists of under 150,000 clones, around three quarters of them appearing once. The V gene's germline CDR1 is MNHNS and CDR2 SASEGT. Trimming removed 2 bases from V and 11 bases from J, with 10 bases in between. The CDR3 spans 12 residues. This chain links TRBV6-1 with TRBJ2-4; possible D gene TRBD1, 5 bases. Sequenced material: peripheral blood. This TCR was recovered from a human donor in a cohort sampled during active COVID-19. This CDR3 is CASSEQGSVQYF. The CDR3 region has the DNA TGTGCCAGCAGTGAACAGGGTAGTGTTCAGTACTTC.